These 31 T cell receptor beta chains originate from one sample sequenced in a study of blood T cell repertoires in COVID-19. The repertoire was sequenced with immunoSEQ multiplex PCR; TCRdb's copy has only in-frame clones and lacks some. The data show around 200,000 clones, less than 90% seen once. Sequenced: peripheral blood. These receptors were obtained from a man aged 65 to 79 with active or convalescent COVID-19.

The chain employs TRBV5-1 and TRBJ1-1; 7 bases fit TRBD1. The germline CDR1 and CDR2 sequences are SGHRS and YFSETQ. V shed 2 bases and J 0 bases; nucleotides not matched to a gene: 7. The CDR3 runs 16 residues. CDR3 DNA: TGCGCCAGCAGCTTTGGACAGGCGACTTTGAACACTGAAGCTTTCTTT. Protein product: CASSFGQATLNTEAFF.

For the CDR3, the DNA is TGTGCCTCCGGAGGTTCGGCAGATACGCAGTATTTT. Its translation is CASGGSADTQYF. The chain employs TRBV24-1 and TRBJ2-3; possibly TRBD2 for D (5 bases). From germline, CDR1 is KGHDR and CDR2 SFDVKD. The CDR3 runs 12 residues. V lost 12 bases and J lost 4, with 13 bases in between.

V usage is TRBV9 and J usage is TRBJ1-2; no clear D. V lost 6 bases to trimming and J lost 3 bases, with 9 bases between them. Germline V gene sequence: CDR1 SGDLS, CDR2 YYNGEE. This CDR3 has 12 residues. CDR3 loop: CASTRGDYGYTF. The CDR3 DNA reads TGTGCCAGCACACGGGGTGACTATGGCTACACCTTC.

The J gene is TRBJ1-5, the V gene TRBV27; the D is unclear. V lost 6 bases and J 4 bases, leaving 4 bases between the germline ends. Germline CDR1 MNHEY, CDR2 SMNVEV (reference sequence). The CDR3 sequence is 11 residues long. CDR3 sequence: CASSQNQPQHF. The DNA for the CDR3 is TGTGCCAGCAGCCAAAATCAGCCCCAGCATTTT.

The chain recombines TRBV5-1 with TRBJ2-1, with 12 bases aligning to TRBD1. The trim removed 0 bases at V and 10 bases at J, leaving 5 bases unmatched. This CDR3 is built from 15 residues. The germline V gene encodes CDR1 SGHRS and CDR2 YFSETQ. CDR3 nucleotide sequence: TGCGCCAGCAGCTTGGGGGGACAGGGGGCTGAGGAGCAGTTCTTC. Translated: CASSLGGQGAEEQFF.

The chain is built from TRBV18 and TRBJ1-1; 7 nucleotides align to TRBD1. The CDR3 has 15 residues. After removal of 2 bases from V and 5 bases from J, the junction contained 8 bases not matched to a gene. CDR1 and CDR2 from the germline V gene are KGHSH and LQKENI. The CDR3 DNA reads TGTGCCAGCTCACCATTCGACAGGGCGGGGACTGAAGCTTTCTTT. Translation: CASSPFDRAGTEAFF.

The chain couples TRBV29-1 to TRBJ1-1, with 7 bases matching TRBD1. The J segment lost 7 bases and the V segment lost 6 bases, leaving 8 bases of the junction unmatched. Germline V gene data show CDR1 as SQVTM and CDR2 as ANQGSEA. The length of the CDR3 is 12 residues. CDR3 DNA sequence: TGCAGCGTCGCCGACAGGGACCTTGAAGCTTTCTTT. Translating gives CSVADRDLEAFF.

The chain uses TRBV15 and TRBJ1-2, with D unresolved. Trimming pared 0 bases from V and 4 bases from J, leaving 6 bases between. CDR3 length: 13 residues. Germline assignment: CDR1 LNHNV and CDR2 YYDKDF (reference sequence). CDR3 residues: CATSRDNSYGYTF. The CDR3 nucleotides read TGTGCCACCAGCAGAGATAACAGCTATGGCTACACCTTC. Drawing the rest from reference TRBV15 and TRBJ1-2, the complete variable domain is DAMVIQNPRYQVTQFGKPVTLSCSQTLNHNVMYWYQQKSSQAPKLLFHYYDKDFNNEADTPDNFQSRRPNTSFCFLDIRSPGLGDTAMYLCATSRDNSYGYTFGSGTRLTVV.

The chain combines TRBV27 with TRBJ2-5, with a possible D match to TRBD2 (6 bases). The V end lost 6 bases, the J end lost 5 bases, and 16 bases lay between the germline ends. The germline gives CDR1 MNHEY, CDR2 SMNVEV (reference sequence). The CDR3 consists of 14 residues. The CDR3: CASRRAGNRETQYF. CDR3 bases: TGTGCCAGCAGACGGGCGGGGAATCGGGAGACCCAGTACTTC.

The V gene is TRBV5-1, the J gene TRBJ2-2; 7 bases are shared with TRBD1. Per germline, CDR1 SGHRS and CDR2 YFSETQ. V lost 0 bases to trimming and J lost 0 bases; unmatched junction nucleotides: 2. The length of the CDR3 is 16 residues. The CDR3 here is CASSLGQGANTGELFF. The CDR3 coding sequence is TGCGCCAGCAGCTTGGGTCAGGGGGCGAACACCGGGGAGCTGTTTTTT.

The rearrangement uses TRBV5-4 and TRBJ1-2; 7 bases agree with TRBD1. CDR3 length equals 15 residues. Germline V CDR1 and CDR2: SGHNT, YYREEE (reference sequence). The junction had 9 bases not matched to a gene; V was cut back by 4 bases and J by 3 bases. The CDR3 nucleotides are TGTGCCAGCAGCCCGAACACAGGGGCCGACTATGGCTACACCTTC. Translating it yields CASSPNTGADYGYTF.

V and J are TRBV28 and TRBJ1-6; D gene uncertain. Trimming left V 6 bases short and J 10 bases short, with 10 bases between. Germline CDR1 and CDR2: MDHEN and SYDVKM. The CDR3 totals 12 residues. The CDR3 protein is CASSFSESPLHF. In DNA form, the CDR3 reads TGTGCCAGCAGCTTCAGTGAATCACCCCTCCACTTT.

The CDR3 here is CASSSQGYEQYF. In DNA, the CDR3 is TGCGCCAGCAGCTCACAGGGTTACGAGCAGTACTTC. The rearrangement links TRBV5-1 to TRBJ2-7, with D possibly TRBD1 on 6 matching bases. This CDR3 has 12 amino acids. Germline assignment: CDR1 SGHRS and CDR2 YFSETQ. Trimming cost V 3 bases and J 4 bases, with 8 bases left between them.

This chain connects TRBV4-3 to TRBJ2-1, with D maybe TRBD2 (7 bases). The CDR3 consists of 16 residues. Trimming took off 0 bases at V and 3 bases at J, with 12 bases between the two ends. CDR1 and CDR2 from the germline V gene are LGHNA and YSLEER. The CDR3 nucleotides are TGCGCCAGCAGCCAAGACATGGGGGGGCTCTACAATGAGCAGTTCTTC. Amino acids: CASSQDMGGLYNEQFF.

V is TRBV5-1 and J is TRBJ2-3; no clear D. Germline values: CDR1 SGHRS, CDR2 YFSETQ. This CDR3 region has 14 residues. V was trimmed by 5 bases and J by 6 bases, leaving 16 bases between them. Here the CDR3 reads CASRPSSEHDTQYF. The CDR3 nucleotides are TGCGCCAGCAGGCCATCCTCGGAGCACGATACGCAGTATTTT.

V and J are TRBV28 and TRBJ1-2, with 7 bases fitting TRBD1. The CDR3 spans 15 residues. Germline V gene data show CDR1 as MDHEN and CDR2 as SYDVKM. V shed 3 bases and J 7 bases; nucleotides not matched to a gene: 11. The CDR3 reads CASSLVVQGEAGYTF. CDR3 in DNA: TGTGCCAGCAGTTTGGTCGTCCAGGGGGAAGCTGGCTACACCTTC.

The rearrangement joins TRBV5-8 to TRBJ1-4, with a tentative D call TRBD1 (6 bases). Trimming stripped 0 bases from V and 3 bases from J, with 9 bases between. CDR1 is SGHTS, CDR2 YDEGEE, per germline. The CDR3 totals 15 residues. The CDR3 nucleotides read TGTGCCAGCAGCTTGGGGGGGCAACCTAATGAAAAACTGTTTTTT. The encoded protein is CASSLGGQPNEKLFF.

The chain joins TRBV12-5 to TRBJ2-2; D is perhaps TRBD1 (7 bases). This CDR3 region has 16 residues. Per germline, CDR1 LGHNT and CDR2 FRNRAP. Trimming left V 3 bases short and J 5 bases short, with 16 bases between. CDR3 coding DNA: TGTGCTAGTGGTTTCGAAATTTCAGGGGGGACCGGGGAGCTGTTTTTT. This sequence encodes CASGFEISGGTGELFF.

The chain carries TRBV30 and TRBJ1-6; the D is unclear. This CDR3 is 16 amino acids long. With 1 base removed from V and 9 bases from J, the gap between germline ends came to 19 bases. Germline values: CDR1 GTSNPN, CDR2 SVGIG (reference sequence). CDR3 sequence: CAWSAHPVPEGSPLHF. CDR3 DNA sequence: TGTGCCTGGAGTGCTCACCCAGTCCCGGAGGGTTCACCCCTCCACTTT.

This chain links TRBV5-8 with TRBJ2-7; TRBD1 agrees at 9 bases. Looked up from germline, CDR1 is SGHTS and CDR2 is YDEGEE. The length of the CDR3 is 18 residues. The V and J ends lost 4 bases and 1 base, in that order; junction bases with no gene match: 15. The CDR3 reads CASSPPKGQGRESYEQYF. The CDR3 nucleotides read TGTGCCAGCAGCCCCCCTAAAGGACAGGGGAGAGAGTCCTACGAGCAGTACTTC. Variable domain in full (rest from reference TRBV5-8 and TRBJ2-7): EAGVTQSPTHLIKTRGQQATLRCSPISGHTSVYWYQQALGLGLQFLLWYDEGEERNRGNFPPRFSGRQFPNYSSELNVNALELEDSALYLCASSPPKGQGRESYEQYFGPGTRLTVT.

The rearrangement uses TRBV5-1 and TRBJ2-7, with D unclear. The V end lost 1 base, the J end lost 7 bases, and 6 bases lay between the germline ends. CDR1 SGHRS and CDR2 YFSETQ come from the germline V gene. CDR3 size: 11 residues. DNA of the CDR3: TGCGCCAGCAGCTTGTACGAGGAGCAGTACTTC. It encodes CASSLYEEQYF.

V gene TRBV7-3 combines with J gene TRBJ2-5, with D perhaps TRBD2 (6 bases). Germline V gene data show CDR1 as SGHTA and CDR2 as FQGTGA. The V end was cut by 0 bases, the J end by 0 bases, with 11 bases between. This CDR3 region has 16 residues. CDR3 sequence reads: CASSLTPAGNQETQYF. The CDR3 DNA sequence: TGTGCCAGCAGCTTAACCCCAGCGGGTAACCAAGAGACCCAGTACTTC.

This chain links TRBV6-5 with TRBJ2-1; 7 bases agree with TRBD1. Losses at the gene ends were 6 bases for V and 6 bases for J; bases not matched to a gene: 8. Germline V gives CDR1 MNHEY, CDR2 SVGAGI. The CDR3 is 14 residues long. CDR3 sequence (DNA): TGTGCCAGCAGCCTCGACAGGGTGGTCAATGAGCAGTTCTTC. Its protein product is CASSLDRVVNEQFF.

The chain couples TRBV6-6 to TRBJ2-3; D ambiguous. Germline CDR1 MNHNY, CDR2 SVGAGI (reference sequence). Trimming took 7 bases from V and 6 from J, leaving 8 bases between them. CDR3 length: 11 residues. The CDR3 protein is CASTQKDTQYF. Written as DNA, the CDR3 is TGTGCCAGCACCCAGAAGGATACGCAGTATTTT.

This clone was counted a single time. This chain connects TRBV6-2 or TRBV6-3 to TRBJ2-7; a weak D match, TRBD1 (6 bases). The V end lost 6 bases, the J end lost 3 bases, and 12 bases lay between the germline ends. Germline CDR1 reads MNHEY; CDR2 reads SVGEGT. This CDR3 contains 13 residues. The CDR3 DNA is TGTGCCAGCAGGCCTACAGGGATCTACGAGCAGTACTTC. It yields the protein CASRPTGIYEQYF.

As regards this clone: Other DNA sequences in the same sample also yield this CDR3. The chain joins TRBV28 to TRBJ2-5, with D possibly matching TRBD1 (5 bases). Trimming shortened V by 2 bases and J by 4 bases, and 8 bases separated the two germline ends. Per germline, CDR1 MDHEN and CDR2 SYDVKM. The CDR3 length is 13 residues. DNA for the CDR3: TGTGCCAGCAGTTTACCAGGGTCAGAGACCCAGTACTTC. Protein product: CASSLPGSETQYF.

The chain carries TRBV6-2 or TRBV6-3 and TRBJ2-3; 9 nucleotides line up with TRBD2. Germline lookup yields CDR1 MNHEY and CDR2 SVGEGT. The CDR3 is made up of 16 amino acids. Losses at the gene ends were 3 bases for V and 5 bases for J; bases not matched to a gene: 9. The chain's CDR3 is CASSYGHSGSLDTQYF. CDR3 DNA sequence: TGTGCCAGCAGTTATGGGCATAGCGGGAGTCTAGATACGCAGTATTTT.

This chain joins TRBV5-1 and TRBJ2-1; no definite D call. From germline, CDR1 is SGHRS and CDR2 YFSETQ. This CDR3 contains 15 residues. V was cut by 0 bases and J by 6 bases, with 13 bases left in between. CDR3 nucleotide sequence: TGCGCCAGCAGCTTGGCCGAACTGCTTGGCAATGAGCAGTTCTTC. Translated, it gives CASSLAELLGNEQFF.

V usage is TRBV28 and J usage is TRBJ2-7; TRBD2 might be the D (6 bases). Germline assignment: CDR1 MDHEN and CDR2 SYDVKM. The CDR3 has 13 amino acids. Trimming took 6 bases from V and 3 from J, leaving 12 bases between them. The CDR3: CASRTYGGYEQYF. DNA for the CDR3: TGTGCCAGCAGGACGTACGGGGGCTACGAGCAGTACTTC.

The gene calls are TRBV18 and TRBJ2-1, with TRBD1 identical over 7 bases. J gave up 0 bases and V 3 bases, and 11 bases lay outside the gene matches. The CDR3 totals 18 residues. CDR1 is KGHSH, CDR2 LQKENI, per germline. The CDR3 nucleotides read TGTGCCAGCTCACCCCGACAGGGAAGGACGAGCTCCTACAATGAGCAGTTCTTC. This translates into CASSPRQGRTSSYNEQFF. The entire variable domain, with the rest obtained from reference TRBV18 and TRBJ2-1, is as follows: NAGVMQNPRHLVRRRGQEARLRCSPMKGHSHVYWYRQLPEEGLKFMVYLQKENIIDESGMPKERFSAEFPKEGPSILRIQQVVRGDSAAYFCASSPRQGRTSSYNEQFFGPGTRLTVL.

The chain links TRBV7-3 to TRBJ2-1; TRBD2 matches at 9 bases. CDR1 SGHTA and CDR2 FQGTGA come from the germline V gene. Trimming removed 4 bases from V and 3 bases from J; junction bases left unmatched: 7. The CDR3 has 16 residues. CDR3 residues: CASSSLAGPSYNEQFF. The CDR3 bases are TGTGCCAGCAGCTCTCTAGCGGGACCGAGCTACAATGAGCAGTTCTTC.